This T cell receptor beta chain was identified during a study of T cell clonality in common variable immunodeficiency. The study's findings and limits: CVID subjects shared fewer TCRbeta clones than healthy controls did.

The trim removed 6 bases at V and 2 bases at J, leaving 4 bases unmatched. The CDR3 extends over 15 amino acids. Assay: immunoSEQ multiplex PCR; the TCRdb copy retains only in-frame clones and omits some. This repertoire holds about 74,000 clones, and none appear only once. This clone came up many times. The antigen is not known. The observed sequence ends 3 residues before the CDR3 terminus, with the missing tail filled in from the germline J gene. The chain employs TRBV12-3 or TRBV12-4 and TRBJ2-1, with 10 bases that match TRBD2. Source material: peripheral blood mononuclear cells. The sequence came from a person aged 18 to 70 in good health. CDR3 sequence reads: CASSRTSGTYNEQFF. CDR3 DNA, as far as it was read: TGTGCCAGCAGCCGGACTAGCGGAACCTACAATGAG.